This TCR beta chain was documented in a study of breast tumors, draining lymph nodes, adjacent tissues. Study findings and constraints: Data only fit, rather than demonstrated, lymph node origin of most tumor T cells. Compared with lymph nodes, tumors were less diverse; compared with nontumor tissue, more. Luminal-like breast cancer showed significantly greater tumor-nontumor repertoire similarity than basal-like breast cancer did.

Samples came from axillary lymph nodes draining the breast cancer. This clonotype was observed many times. Antigen unknown. The CDR3 consists of 15 residues. The ends lost 3 bases at V and 3 bases at J; junction bases unmatched: 6. CDR1 SGHNT and CDR2 YENEEA come from the germline V gene. TCRdb analysed the multiplex PCR reads with MiXCR anew, one entry per CDR3 protein. The table records roughly 120,000 distinct CDR3 sequences, 15% to 20% of them present only once. This rearrangement joins TRBV11-3 to TRBJ2-3, with 7 bases matching TRBD2. The TCR was taken from a female donor with breast cancer. Some clones in this sample may be carry-over from other donors' samples. Source material: axillary lymph node tissue. CDR3 loop: CASSFGRVETDTQYF. CDR3 nucleotides: TGTGCCAGCAGCTTTGGGAGGGTAGAGACAGATACGCAGTATTTT.